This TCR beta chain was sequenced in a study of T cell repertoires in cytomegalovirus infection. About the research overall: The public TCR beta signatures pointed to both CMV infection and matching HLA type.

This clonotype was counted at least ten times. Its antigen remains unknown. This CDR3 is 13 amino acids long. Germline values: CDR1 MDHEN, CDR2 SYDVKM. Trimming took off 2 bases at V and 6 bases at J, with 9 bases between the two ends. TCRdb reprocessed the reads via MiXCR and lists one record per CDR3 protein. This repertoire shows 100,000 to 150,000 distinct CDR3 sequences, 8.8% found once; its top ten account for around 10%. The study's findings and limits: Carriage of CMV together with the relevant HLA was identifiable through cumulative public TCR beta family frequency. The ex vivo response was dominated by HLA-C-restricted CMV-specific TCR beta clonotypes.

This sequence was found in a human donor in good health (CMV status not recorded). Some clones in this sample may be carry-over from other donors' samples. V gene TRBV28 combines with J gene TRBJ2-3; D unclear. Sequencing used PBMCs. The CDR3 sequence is CASSLTRRDTQYF. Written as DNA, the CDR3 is TGTGCCAGCAGTTTAACCCGACGGGATACGCAGTATTTT. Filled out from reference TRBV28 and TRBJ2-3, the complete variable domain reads DVKVTQSSRYLVKRTGEKVFLECVQDMDHENMFWYRQDPGLGLRLIYFSYDVKMKEKGDIPEGYSVSREKKERFSLILESASTNQTSMYLCASSLTRRDTQYFGPGTRLTVL.